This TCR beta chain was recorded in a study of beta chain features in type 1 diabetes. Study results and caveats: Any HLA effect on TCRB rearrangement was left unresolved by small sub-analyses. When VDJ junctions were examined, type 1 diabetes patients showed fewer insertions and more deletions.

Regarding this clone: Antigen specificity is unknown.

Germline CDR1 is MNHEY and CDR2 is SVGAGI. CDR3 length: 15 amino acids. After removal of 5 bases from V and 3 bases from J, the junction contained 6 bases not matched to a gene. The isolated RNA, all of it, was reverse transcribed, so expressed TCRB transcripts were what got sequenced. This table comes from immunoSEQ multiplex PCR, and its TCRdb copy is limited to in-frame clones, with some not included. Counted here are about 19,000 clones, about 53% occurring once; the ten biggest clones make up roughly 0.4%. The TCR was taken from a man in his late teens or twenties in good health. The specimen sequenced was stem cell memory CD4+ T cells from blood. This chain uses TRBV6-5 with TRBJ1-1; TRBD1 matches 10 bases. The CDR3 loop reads CASSTRQGAYTEAFF. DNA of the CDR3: TGTGCCAGCAGTACACGACAGGGGGCCTACACTGAAGCTTTCTTT.